Included here is one TCR beta chain sequence, with context. Some clones are missing from TCRdb's copy, which holds only in-frame ones; the method was immunoSEQ multiplex PCR. This table has 49,000 or so clones, 90% to 95% appearing once. The source of the sample is a study of T cell changes during pregnancy in multiple sclerosis. Trimming stripped 4 bases from V and 2 bases from J, with 10 bases between. CDR3 size: 14 residues. Germline V lookup: CDR1 SGHDT, CDR2 YYEEEE. The V gene is TRBV5-6, the J gene TRBJ1-3; D may be TRBD1 (6 bases). The clonotype comes from a female donor with multiple sclerosis, enrolled in a pregnancy study. The source was peripheral blood, collected in the third trimester of pregnancy. Here the CDR3 DNA reads TGTGCCAGCAGCCCAAAGGGGGCTGGAAACACCATATATTTT. Its translation is CASSPKGAGNTIYF.